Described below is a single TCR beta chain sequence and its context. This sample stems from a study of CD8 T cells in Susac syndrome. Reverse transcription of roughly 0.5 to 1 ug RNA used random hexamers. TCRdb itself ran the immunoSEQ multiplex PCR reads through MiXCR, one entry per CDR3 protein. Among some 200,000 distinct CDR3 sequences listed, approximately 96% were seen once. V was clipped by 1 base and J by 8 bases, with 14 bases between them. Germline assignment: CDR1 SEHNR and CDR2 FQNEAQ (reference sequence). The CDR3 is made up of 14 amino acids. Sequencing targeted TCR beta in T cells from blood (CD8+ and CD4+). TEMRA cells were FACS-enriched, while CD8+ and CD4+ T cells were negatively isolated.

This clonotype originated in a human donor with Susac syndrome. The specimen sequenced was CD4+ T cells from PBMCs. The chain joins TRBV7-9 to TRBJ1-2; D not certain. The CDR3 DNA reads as TGTGCCAGCAGCTTAGTCCCGTTGATGGGGGGCTACACCTTC. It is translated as CASSLVPLMGGYTF.